This T cell receptor (beta chain) stems from a study of blood T cell repertoires in COVID-19. V shed 0 bases and J shed 0 bases, with 9 bases lying between them. The CDR3 covers 15 residues. Germline CDR1 is KGHSH and CDR2 is LQKENI. The table came from immunoSEQ multiplex PCR; TCRdb's copy has only in-frame clones and leaves some out. The sample includes fewer than 300,000 clones, 90% seen only once; the top ten take around 1.1%. The source material was PBMCs or T cells enriched from blood (not recorded which). The TCR sequence derives from a woman aged 25 to 45 who had recovered from COVID-19. The chain links TRBV18 to TRBJ2-7; D is unclear. The DNA for the CDR3 is TGTGCCAGCTCACCACCGAATATCAGCTCCTACGAGCAGTACTTC. Protein product: CASSPPNISSYEQYF.